This T cell receptor beta chain is from a study of T-cell memory formation after mild COVID-19. 5'RACE with constant-segment primers yielded barcoded, UMI-tagged TCR alpha and TCR beta cDNA libraries. TCRdb passed the 5' RACE reads through MiXCR, listing each CDR3 protein once. The data show approximately 430,000 distinct CDR3 sequences, with 23% seen just once and about 12% held by the top ten. Study results and limitations: Some SARS-CoV-2-responding clones were already detected in memory before infection.

Of note for this clonotype: Its antigen is undetermined.

The CDR3 is 17 residues long. Trimming at V came to 3 bases and at J to 6 bases, leaving 8 bases not matched to a gene. Germline values: CDR1 SGDLS, CDR2 YYNGEE. The sequence was collected from an adult woman who had mild COVID-19 (a few samples of this study predate the infection). Cell type and time point are not known. Sequenced: PBMCs or a T cell subset sorted from them (not recorded which). The chain couples TRBV9 to TRBJ2-2; the match to TRBD2 covers 13 bases. CDR3 nucleotides: TGTGCCAGCAGCGCCTCTACTAGCGGGGGGGCATCCGGGGAGCTGTTTTTT. It encodes CASSASTSGGASGELFF.